This T cell receptor (beta chain) came from a study of blood T cell repertoires in COVID-19. Study-wide context: From T cells, B-cell-depleted T cells, or PBMCs came the material, which was cDNA or gDNA.

The CDR3 runs to 15 residues. The junction had 13 bases not matched to a gene; V was cut back by 7 bases and J by 5 bases. Looked up from germline, CDR1 is MDHEN and CDR2 is SYDVKM. Source study methods: Estimated nucleated cell counts came from reference gene primer amplification. Assay used: immunoSEQ multiplex PCR; TCRdb lists only in-frame clones, some missing. V, J and clone size derive from that table, while D and trimming were established from the DNA sequence. Among around 300,000 clones listed, 80% to 90% were seen once. This clonotype originated in a man aged 25-45 years with active or convalescent COVID-19. This chain links TRBV28 with TRBJ2-7; 8 bases agree with TRBD2. Sequencing was done on a sample of peripheral blood. This CDR3 reads CASIGRGDGPDEQYF. The CDR3 DNA follows: TGTGCCAGCATCGGGAGGGGGGATGGGCCAGACGAGCAGTACTTC.